The 30 T cell receptor beta chains given below trace back to one sample, sequenced in a study of T cells in Graves' hyperthyroidism and ophthalmopathy. TCR beta CDR3 regions were amplified from RNA. HTBI primers drove first-round RT-PCR of the TCR CDR3. TCRdb reanalysed the multiplex PCR reads using MiXCR and keeps one entry per CDR3 protein. The sample carries 200,000 to 250,000 distinct CDR3 sequences, 15% to 20% recorded once. What was sequenced was blood. All receptors come from a middle-aged man with Graves' hyperthyroidism.

The V and J genes are TRBV5-1 and TRBJ2-7; D may be TRBD1 (5 bases). The CDR3 spans 13 residues. CDR1 is SGHRS, CDR2 YFSETQ, per germline. The V end lost 0 bases, the J end lost 5 bases, and 9 bases lay between the germline ends. CDR3 loop: CASSLGGVNEQYF. The CDR3 coding sequence is TGCGCCAGCAGCTTGGGGGGCGTCAACGAGCAGTACTTC. Complete variable domain (other parts from reference TRBV5-1 and TRBJ2-7): KAGVTQTPRYLIKTRGQQVTLSCSPISGHRSVSWYQQTPGQGLQFLFEYFSETQRNKGNFPGRFSGRQFSNSRSEMNVSTLELGDSALYLCASSLGGVNEQYFGPGTRLTVT.

This clonotype was seen only a few times. The chain joins TRBV30 to TRBJ1-3; TRBD1 agrees at 7 bases. Germline V gene lookup returns CDR1 GTSNPN and CDR2 SVGIG (reference sequence). V lost 8 bases to trimming and J lost 4 bases; unmatched junction nucleotides: 8. This CDR3 has 13 amino acids. The CDR3 here is CARQGIGGNTIYF. The CDR3 DNA follows: TGTGCCCGACAGGGAATTGGAGGAAACACCATATATTTT.

This clonotype has ten or more counts. The rearrangement links TRBV5-1 to TRBJ2-1, with no clear D. The CDR3 contains 14 residues. CDR1 SGHRS and CDR2 YFSETQ come from the germline V gene. V lost 5 bases and J lost 0, with 9 bases in between. The CDR3 reads CASSYYSSYNEQFF. The CDR3 bases are TGCGCCAGCAGTTACTATAGCTCCTACAATGAGCAGTTCTTC. Together with reference TRBV5-1 and TRBJ2-1, the CDR3 gives the full variable domain: KAGVTQTPRYLIKTRGQQVTLSCSPISGHRSVSWYQQTPGQGLQFLFEYFSETQRNKGNFPGRFSGRQFSNSRSEMNVSTLELGDSALYLCASSYYSSYNEQFFGPGTRLTVL.

The gene calls are TRBV29-1 and TRBJ1-5; D is perhaps TRBD1 (6 bases). The CDR3 covers 14 residues. Germline values: CDR1 SQVTM, CDR2 ANQGSEA. Trimming shortened V by 4 bases and J by 1 base, and 11 bases separated the two germline ends. CDR3 DNA sequence: TGCAGCGTTGCGGCGGGGGCAAGCAATCAGCCCCAGCATTTT. Its translation is CSVAAGASNQPQHF.

This clonotype showed up many times. This chain joins TRBV20-1 and TRBJ2-7; D not certain. The CDR3 length is 14 residues. Per germline, CDR1 DFQATT and CDR2 SNEGSKA (reference sequence). Between the trimmed V and J ends, which lost 0 bases and 1 base, there was a span of 10 bases. The CDR3 DNA sequence: TGCAGTGCTAGAGAGGCCTACTTATCCTACGAGCAGTACTTC. Encoded protein: CSAREAYLSYEQYF.

The gene calls are TRBV9 and TRBJ2-3, with 11 bases lining up with TRBD2. The CDR3 consists of 18 residues. V lost 0 bases, J lost 4 bases, and 10 bases stayed unmatched. CDR1 is SGDLS and CDR2 is YYNGEE in the germline V gene. CDR3 residues: CASSVDALAGGVADTQYF. CDR3 DNA: TGTGCCAGCAGCGTAGATGCCCTAGCGGGAGGCGTTGCAGATACGCAGTATTTT.

V gene TRBV11-3 combines with J gene TRBJ1-3, with a weak D call TRBD1 (6 bases). CDR1 SGHNT and CDR2 YENEEA come from the germline V gene. V gave up 2 bases and J gave up 4 bases, with 12 bases separating them. There are 15 residues in the CDR3. In DNA form, the CDR3 reads TGTGCCAGCAGCTTATGGGGGCGAGGAGGAAACACCATATATTTT. It yields the protein CASSLWGRGGNTIYF.

The rearrangement joins TRBV3-1 to TRBJ2-7, with D possibly matching TRBD2 (6 bases). V was clipped by 0 bases and J by 8 bases, with 17 bases between them. This CDR3 has 15 residues. The germline V gene encodes CDR1 LGHDT and CDR2 YNNKEL (reference sequence). In DNA form, the CDR3 reads TGTGCCAGCAGCCAAGAGGTGGGAGGAGGTTACAAGCAGTACTTC. Its protein product is CASSQEVGGGYKQYF.

The chain joins TRBV14 to TRBJ1-1; D not certain. The germline gives CDR1 SGHDN, CDR2 FVKESK. Trimming removed 5 bases from V and 5 bases from J, with 12 bases in between. The CDR3 extends over 13 amino acids. The CDR3 is CASSAPPLTEAFF. DNA of the CDR3: TGTGCCAGCAGCGCCCCTCCACTGACTGAAGCTTTCTTT.

V usage is TRBV15 and J usage is TRBJ1-4, with D tentatively TRBD1 (5 bases). Deletions cut 4 bases from V and 7 bases from J, with 16 bases between. The CDR3 runs to 15 residues. From germline, CDR1 is LNHNV and CDR2 YYDKDF (reference sequence). DNA of the CDR3: TGTGCCACCAGCAAGACTACCGGGACCCCTGAAAAACTGTTTTTT. This codes for CATSKTTGTPEKLFF. Looking up the rest from reference TRBV15 and TRBJ1-4 gives the full variable domain: DAMVIQNPRYQVTQFGKPVTLSCSQTLNHNVMYWYQQKSSQAPKLLFHYYDKDFNNEADTPDNFQSRRPNTSFCFLDIRSPGLGDTAMYLCATSKTTGTPEKLFFGSGTQLSVL.

This clonotype has just a few counts. The rearrangement joins TRBV6-1 to TRBJ2-6; the D gene could be TRBD1 or TRBD2 (5 bases each). The germline gives CDR1 MNHNS, CDR2 SASEGT. V lost 5 bases, J lost 4 bases, and 18 bases lay in between. CDR3 length equals 17 residues. Here the CDR3 reads CASSFTQKRGGANVLTF. For the CDR3, the DNA is TGTGCCAGCAGTTTCACGCAAAAGAGGGGAGGGGCCAACGTCCTGACTTTC.

This chain joins TRBV4-2 and TRBJ2-1, with D perhaps matching TRBD2 (5 bases). The CDR3 covers 15 residues. Trimming took 0 bases from V and 5 from J, leaving 11 bases between them. CDR1 is LGHNA and CDR2 is YNFKEQ in the germline V gene. The CDR3 DNA follows: TGTGCCAGCAGCCAAGATTGGCAAGCGGACAATGAGCAGTTCTTC. Its protein is CASSQDWQADNEQFF.

V and J are TRBV5-1 and TRBJ2-1; 10 bases are a match to TRBD2. V lost 3 bases to trimming and J lost 6 bases; unmatched junction nucleotides: 6. The germline CDR1 and CDR2 sequences are SGHRS and YFSETQ. The CDR3 has 15 amino acids. The CDR3 loop is CASSSLGLAFNEQFF. The DNA of the CDR3 is TGCGCCAGCAGCTCCCTGGGACTAGCGTTCAATGAGCAGTTCTTC.

At least ten counts were recorded for this clonotype. J is TRBJ2-1 and V is TRBV5-1, with 13 bases lining up with TRBD2. Germline trimming cut 4 bases from V and 7 bases from J; bases unmatched to any gene: 5. The CDR3 contains 15 residues. In germline, CDR1 is SGHRS, CDR2 YFSETQ. CDR3 bases: TGCGCCAGCAGCCGGGGACTAGCGGGGTGGAATGAGCAGTTCTTC. This encodes CASSRGLAGWNEQFF.

This clonotype came up a few times. The chain recombines TRBV5-1 with TRBJ2-3; D assignment may be TRBD1 or TRBD2 (6 bases each). The germline gives CDR1 SGHRS, CDR2 YFSETQ. The CDR3 length is 14 residues. Trimming took off 0 bases at V and 5 bases at J, with 10 bases between the two ends. CDR3 nucleotides: TGCGCCAGCAGCTTGGACGGGGGCGAAGATACGCAGTATTTT. This codes for CASSLDGGEDTQYF.

This clonotype was seen at least ten times. The chain is built from TRBV6-1 and TRBJ1-1; no definite D call. The CDR3 covers 15 residues. Germline V CDR1 and CDR2: MNHNS, SASEGT. Trimming cost V 6 bases and J 4 bases, with 18 bases left between them. This CDR3 is CASRRSGNLGTEAFF. CDR3 nucleotide sequence: TGTGCCAGCAGGCGAAGCGGGAATTTGGGCACTGAAGCTTTCTTT.

The chain carries TRBV11-2 and TRBJ1-2; D may be TRBD1 (5 bases). Looked up from germline, CDR1 is SGHAT and CDR2 is FQNNGV. This CDR3 contains 16 residues. V was pared by 6 bases and J by 7 bases, with 24 bases between. The CDR3 spells CASRSPGRRGVSGYTF. The CDR3 DNA reads as TGTGCCAGCAGATCCCCCGGGAGGCGGGGGGTGAGTGGCTACACCTTC.

The genes are TRBV11-2 and TRBJ2-3; D is unclear. With 2 bases removed from V and 0 bases from J, the gap between germline ends came to 9 bases. CDR3 length equals 15 residues. Per the germline V gene, CDR1 is SGHAT and CDR2 is FQNNGV. CDR3: CASSLLPGSTDTQYF. CDR3 DNA sequence: TGTGCCAGCAGCTTATTACCTGGGAGCACAGATACGCAGTATTTT. Supplemented by reference TRBV11-2 and TRBJ2-3, the full variable domain reads EAGVAQSPRYKIIEKRQSVAFWCNPISGHATLYWYQQILGQGPKLLIQFQNNGVVDDSQLPKDRFSAERLKGVDSTLKIQPAKLEDSAVYLCASSLLPGSTDTQYFGPGTRLTVL.

This clonotype has ten or more counts. V usage is TRBV28 and J usage is TRBJ1-5; D possibly corresponds to TRBD1 (5 bases). Trimming cost V 6 bases and J 5 bases, with 14 bases left between them. From germline, CDR1 is MDHEN and CDR2 SYDVKM. The CDR3 sequence is 14 residues long. CDR3 in amino acids: CASRGGRGHQPQHF. The CDR3 bases are TGTGCCAGCAGGGGGGGAAGAGGACATCAGCCCCAGCATTTT. Full variable domain (outside the CDR3, taken from reference TRBV28 and TRBJ1-5): DVKVTQSSRYLVKRTGEKVFLECVQDMDHENMFWYRQDPGLGLRLIYFSYDVKMKEKGDIPEGYSVSREKKERFSLILESASTNQTSMYLCASRGGRGHQPQHFGDGTRLSIL.

In this sample, this clonotype turned up many times. The V call is TRBV6-1, the J call TRBJ1-1, with 7 bases fitting TRBD1. CDR1 and CDR2 (germline): MNHNS, SASEGT. Trimming took 7 bases from V and 0 from J; bases not matched to a gene: 2. The CDR3 is 13 amino acids. CDR3: CASTGQMNTEAFF. DNA for the CDR3: TGTGCCAGCACGGGACAGATGAACACTGAAGCTTTCTTT.

This clonotype was recorded many times. The chain links TRBV29-1 to TRBJ2-7; D is uncertain. Germline lookup yields CDR1 SQVTM and CDR2 ANQGSEA. This CDR3 spans 13 amino acids. The germline V and J ends were trimmed by 6 bases and 3 bases, with 15 bases remaining between them. As DNA, the CDR3 is TGCAGCGTAAAGGATTATAAGGGCTACGAGCAGTACTTC. This encodes CSVKDYKGYEQYF.

In this sample, this clonotype turned up many times. The chain joins TRBV7-2 to TRBJ1-1, with no clear D. Germline CDR1 and CDR2: SGHTA and FQGNSA. Trimming took 8 bases from V and 2 from J, leaving 9 bases between them. The CDR3 runs to 12 residues. CDR3 DNA sequence: TGTGCCAGCGGCAGGAAAAACACTGAAGCTTTCTTT. It encodes CASGRKNTEAFF.

This clonotype was seen a few times. The chain employs TRBV5-1 and TRBJ2-5; 8 bases are a match to TRBD1. After removal of 4 bases from V and 4 bases from J, the junction contained 18 bases not matched to a gene. The CDR3 length is 18 residues. Per the germline V gene, CDR1 is SGHRS and CDR2 is YFSETQ. In DNA form, the CDR3 reads TGCGCCAGCAGCACTAGTGCAGGGGGCGGGGAGCGACGAGAGACCCAGTACTTC. This translates into CASSTSAGGGERRETQYF.

This clonotype was recorded at least ten times. The chain is built from TRBV6-2 or TRBV6-3 and TRBJ2-1; 10 bases fit TRBD2. Germline assignment: CDR1 MNHEY and CDR2 SVGEGT. CDR3 length equals 20 residues. Losses at the gene ends were 1 base for V and 6 bases for J; bases not matched to a gene: 18. The CDR3 loop is CASSYLKLKLAGGLPNEQFF. CDR3 bases: TGTGCCAGCAGTTACTTAAAGCTGAAGTTAGCGGGAGGTCTCCCCAATGAGCAGTTCTTC.

This clonotype came up many times. This chain links TRBV2 with TRBJ2-2; the match to TRBD2 covers 11 bases. Trimming at V came to 6 bases and at J to 7 bases, leaving 7 bases not matched to a gene. This CDR3 comprises 15 residues. Germline values: CDR1 SNHLY, CDR2 FYNNEI. The CDR3 protein is CASRELAGDVGELFF. The CDR3 DNA is TGTGCCAGCAGGGAACTAGCGGGAGATGTCGGGGAGCTGTTTTTT.

V gene TRBV30 combines with J gene TRBJ2-6, with TRBD1 identical over 10 bases. The CDR3 is made up of 17 amino acids. J lost 0 bases, V lost 8 bases, and 10 bases had no gene match. Germline V gene lookup returns CDR1 GTSNPN and CDR2 SVGIG (reference sequence). CDR3 protein: CAIDRGPPVSGANVLTF. CDR3 nucleotide sequence: TGTGCCATTGACAGGGGGCCTCCAGTCTCTGGGGCCAACGTCCTGACTTTC.

This clonotype was observed at least ten times. The V call is TRBV7-6, the J call TRBJ2-3, with 8 positions matching TRBD2. CDR1 is SGHVS and CDR2 is FNYEAQ in the germline V gene. Unmatched junction bases numbered 10, after V lost 5 bases and J lost 3 bases. The CDR3 has 16 amino acids. DNA of the CDR3: TGTGCCAGCAGCCCAAAAGCGGGAGTTCGGACAGATACGCAGTATTTT. It codes for CASSPKAGVRTDTQYF.

This clonotype was observed many times. This chain uses TRBV7-8 with TRBJ2-1, with D maybe TRBD2 (5 bases). The CDR3 length is 15 residues. CDR1 is SGHVS and CDR2 is FQNEAQ in the germline V gene. V was cut by 5 bases and J by 5 bases, with 16 bases left in between. The CDR3: CASSPLVGVNNEQFF. The CDR3 DNA reads TGTGCCAGCAGCCCACTTGTGGGAGTAAACAATGAGCAGTTCTTC. The full variable domain, its missing parts supplied by reference TRBV7-8 and TRBJ2-1, is GAGVSQSPRYKVAKRGQDVALRCDPISGHVSLFWYQQALGQGPEFLTYFQNEAQLDKSGLPSDRFFAERPEGSVSTLKIQRTQQEDSAVYLCASSPLVGVNNEQFFGPGTRLTVL.

The chain combines TRBV4-1 with TRBJ2-3; 7 bases line up with TRBD1. The V segment lost 4 bases and the J segment 4 bases; nucleotides outside the gene matches: 8. Germline V CDR1 and CDR2: MGHRA, YSYEKL. This CDR3 has 15 amino acids. DNA for the CDR3: TGCGCCAGCAGCCTAGGGAGACAGGGTCCAGATACGCAGTATTTT. Translation: CASSLGRQGPDTQYF.

On this clonotype itself: The junction departs from germline at one end; a sequencing error may be responsible. V is TRBV20-1 and J is TRBJ2-3; 10 bases line up with TRBD2. This CDR3 comprises 12 residues. Germline CDR1 is DFQATT and CDR2 is SNEGSKA (reference sequence). CDR3 DNA sequence: TGCAGGGCTAGACTAGCGGGAGATACGCAGTATTTT. It codes for CRARLAGDTQYF.